Each of the 26 T cell receptor beta chains below was sequenced from the same sample in a study of CD4+ T cells in melanoma. Clones were read by immunoSEQ multiplex PCR, and TCRdb kept only the in-frame ones, dropping some. The data contain a few hundred clones, approximately 68% of them singletons. These receptor sequences come from a human donor with melanoma.

The chain is built from TRBV11-1 and TRBJ2-5; D might be TRBD2 (6 bases). Germline V gene lookup returns CDR1 SGHAT and CDR2 FQDESV (reference sequence). This CDR3 contains 15 residues. Trimming took 5 bases from V and 4 from J, leaving 17 bases between them. As DNA, the CDR3 is TGTGCCAGCAGCCCTCTCTCGGGAGTTCGAGAGACCCAGTACTTC. Its protein is CASSPLSGVRETQYF.

The genes are TRBV7-3 and TRBJ2-1, with D unresolved. The CDR3 is 12 amino acids. Between the trimmed V and J ends, which lost 8 bases and 6 bases, there was a span of 11 bases. Germline V gives CDR1 SGHTA, CDR2 FQGTGA. The CDR3: CASASQPNEQFF. In nucleotides, the CDR3 is TGTGCCAGCGCTAGTCAGCCCAATGAGCAGTTCTTC.

The V and J genes are TRBV29-1 and TRBJ2-3, with 7 bases aligning to TRBD2. The CDR3 has 14 residues. Germline V gene sequence: CDR1 SQVTM, CDR2 ANQGSEA. The ends lost 8 bases at V and 2 bases at J; junction bases unmatched: 10. This CDR3 reads CSFSAGVATDTQYF. CDR3 bases: TGCAGCTTCTCCGCGGGGGTGGCCACAGATACGCAGTATTTT.

This clone came up once. At the DNA level, this CDR3 is encoded by other sequences in the same sample as well. The chain couples TRBV30 to TRBJ1-2; D may be TRBD1 (6 bases). The ends were cut back, 2 bases at V and 2 bases at J, with 9 bases in the middle. Germline-derived CDR1 and CDR2 are GTSNPN and SVGIG (reference sequence). The CDR3 runs 13 residues. The CDR3 region has the DNA TGTGCCTGGAGTCGGGGGGCGAACTATGGCTACACCTTC. Residues: CAWSRGANYGYTF.

The chain recombines TRBV7-9 with TRBJ1-2; D is uncertain. The CDR3 runs to 13 residues. CDR1 SEHNR and CDR2 FQNEAQ come from the germline V gene (reference sequence). V lost 5 bases to trimming and J lost 6 bases, with 13 bases between them. This CDR3 reads CASSPGRVDGYTF. CDR3 DNA sequence: TGTGCCAGCAGCCCCGGGAGGGTGGATGGCTACACCTTC.

This chain uses TRBV5-5 with TRBJ1-5, with 7 bases matching TRBD1. The V and J ends lost 7 bases and 6 bases, in that order; junction bases with no gene match: 7. Germline values: CDR1 SGHKS, CDR2 YYEKEE (reference sequence). This CDR3 has 13 amino acids. The CDR3 reads CASAGGIGQPQHF. DNA of the CDR3: TGTGCCAGCGCAGGGGGAATAGGTCAGCCCCAGCATTTT.

The DNA for the CDR3 is TGCGCCAGCAGCCAAGCTGAGGGACAGGGATTAGCTTTCTTT. This translates into CASSQAEGQGLAFF. The genes are TRBV4-3 and TRBJ1-1, with 9 bases matching TRBD1. This CDR3 spans 14 amino acids. With 1 base clipped from V and 10 bases from J, the junction kept 7 bases outside the gene matches. Germline V gives CDR1 LGHNA, CDR2 YSLEER.

The chain is built from TRBV7-2 and TRBJ1-2; D possibly corresponds to TRBD1 (6 bases). From germline, CDR1 is SGHTA and CDR2 FQGNSA. Trimming stripped 3 bases from V and 8 bases from J, with 16 bases between. The CDR3 has 14 residues. This chain's CDR3 is CASSLTGYQGGYTF. The CDR3 region has the DNA TGTGCCAGCAGCTTGACAGGTTACCAGGGGGGCTACACCTTC.

This clone was detected only a few times. The chain uses TRBV10-3 and TRBJ1-2; D ambiguous. V was pared by 7 bases and J by 5 bases, with 17 bases between. The CDR3 is 14 residues long. The V gene's germline CDR1 is ENHRY and CDR2 SYGVKD. The CDR3 region is CAITPDRETYGYTF. The CDR3 nucleotides are TGTGCCATCACCCCGGACCGGGAAACGTATGGCTACACCTTC.

The chain employs TRBV5-1 and TRBJ2-3; D is possibly TRBD1 (5 bases). The germline gives CDR1 SGHRS, CDR2 YFSETQ. This CDR3 spans 14 amino acids. Trimming cost V 4 bases and J 2 bases, with 11 bases left between them. The CDR3 region is CASSQDIFTDTQYF. The CDR3 DNA sequence: TGCGCCAGCAGCCAGGACATTTTCACAGATACGCAGTATTTT.

This chain joins TRBV18 and TRBJ2-2, with unresolved D. The CDR3 is 12 residues long. V was cut by 3 bases and J by 5 bases, with 4 bases left in between. Germline V gene data show CDR1 as KGHSH and CDR2 as LQKENI. Here the CDR3 reads CASSPQTGELFF. The CDR3 DNA follows: TGTGCCAGCTCACCTCAAACCGGGGAGCTGTTTTTT.

The rearrangement links TRBV15 to TRBJ1-6; D is unclear. This CDR3 contains 13 residues. V was shortened by 0 bases and J by 10 bases, with 7 bases between the two germline ends. Germline V CDR1 and CDR2: LNHNV, YYDKDF (reference sequence). In DNA, the CDR3 is TGTGCCACCAGCAGAGAACCAGGATCACCCCTCCACTTT. Encoded protein: CATSREPGSPLHF.

There are a few counts of this clone. This chain links TRBV2 with TRBJ2-7, with 8 bases fitting TRBD2. The CDR3 extends over 13 amino acids. V shed 8 bases, J shed 1 base, and the junction held 4 bases outside the gene matches. Per the germline V gene, CDR1 is SNHLY and CDR2 is FYNNEI. For the CDR3, the DNA is TGTGCCAGCGGCGGGGGGCCGTCCTACGAGCAGTACTTC. Protein sequence: CASGGGPSYEQYF.

The V and J genes are TRBV11-2 and TRBJ2-1; D is perhaps TRBD2 (6 bases). The CDR3 length is 12 residues. Germline values: CDR1 SGHAT, CDR2 FQNNGV. The ends were cut back, 5 bases at V and 12 bases at J, with 14 bases in the middle. CDR3 in amino acids: CASSPTSIGQFF. In nucleotides, the CDR3 is TGTGCCAGCAGCCCCACTAGCATTGGGCAGTTCTTC.

This chain joins TRBV2 and TRBJ2-1; TRBD2 agrees at 12 bases. The CDR3 has 15 amino acids. With 8 bases clipped from V and 4 bases from J, the junction kept 6 bases outside the gene matches. CDR1 and CDR2 (germline): SNHLY, FYNNEI. CDR3 nucleotides: TGTGCCAGCGAGAAGACTAGCGGGAGTTACAATGAGCAGTTCTTC. It translates to CASEKTSGSYNEQFF.

The chain employs TRBV6-6 and TRBJ2-7; D unclear. Between the trimmed V and J ends, which lost 2 bases and 0 bases, there was a span of 8 bases. The CDR3 sequence is 14 residues long. Germline V lookup: CDR1 MNHNY, CDR2 SVGAGI (reference sequence). The CDR3 sequence: CASSYNPDSYEQYF. The CDR3 nucleotides read TGTGCCAGCAGTTACAATCCCGACTCCTACGAGCAGTACTTC.

This chain joins TRBV18 and TRBJ2-2; a weak D match, TRBD2 (6 bases). Trimming stripped 8 bases from V and 5 bases from J, with 12 bases between. Germline V CDR1 and CDR2: KGHSH, LQKENI. The CDR3 totals 13 residues. In DNA form, the CDR3 reads TGTGCCAGCGCTGAGAGCGGGACCGGGGAGCTGTTTTTT. Amino acid sequence: CASAESGTGELFF.

This chain joins TRBV27 and TRBJ1-5, with D perhaps matching TRBD1 (5 bases). Trimming stripped 4 bases from V and 4 bases from J, with 11 bases between. The CDR3 sequence is 14 residues long. Germline V CDR1 and CDR2: MNHEY, SMNVEV (reference sequence). CDR3 nucleotide sequence: TGTGCCAGCAGTTATAATTGGGGGAATCAGCCCCAGCATTTT. The encoded protein is CASSYNWGNQPQHF.

Of note for this clone: The conserved closing phenylalanine or tryptophan is absent in this CDR3, likely reflecting a read error. The V call is TRBV9, the J call TRBJ1-1; D is possibly TRBD1 (6 bases). Germline values: CDR1 SGDLS, CDR2 YYNGEE. The V gene lost 3 bases and the J gene lost 1 base, with 10 bases spanning the gap. This CDR3 is 14 amino acids long. The DNA for the CDR3 is TGTGCCAGCAGCGGCGGGGGGCCGAACACTGAAGCTTTCCTT. Its protein product is CASSGGGPNTEAFL.

The rearrangement uses TRBV7-9 and TRBJ2-3, with TRBD2 matching over 12 bases. CDR1 is SEHNR, CDR2 FQNEAQ, per germline (reference sequence). V trimming: 4 bases; J trimming: 5 bases; junction bases outside the gene matches: 4. CDR3 size: 15 residues. CDR3 DNA: TGTGCCAGCAGCTCCTCGACTAGCGGGGGAGATACGCAGTATTTT. Residues: CASSSSTSGGDTQYF.

By share, this clone counts as hyperexpanded. This chain connects TRBV2 to TRBJ2-1; D might be TRBD2 (5 bases). Between the trimmed V and J ends, which lost 7 bases and 3 bases, there was a span of 13 bases. The CDR3 is 14 residues long. Germline V gene sequence: CDR1 SNHLY, CDR2 FYNNEI. For the CDR3, the DNA is TGTGCCAGCAAGGCGGGCTTTGGCTACAATGAGCAGTTCTTC. Encoded protein: CASKAGFGYNEQFF. Based on the CDR3 plus reference TRBV2 and TRBJ2-1, the full variable domain is EPEVTQTPSHQVTQMGQEVILRCVPISNHLYFYWYRQILGQKVEFLVSFYNNEISEKSEIFDDQFSVERPDGSNFTLKIRSTKLEDSAMYFCASKAGFGYNEQFFGPGTRLTVL.

This clone was observed a single time. This chain uses TRBV9 with TRBJ2-5, with D perhaps TRBD2 (5 bases). The germline V and J ends were trimmed by 4 bases and 10 bases, with 32 bases remaining between them. This CDR3 contains 18 residues. CDR1 is SGDLS and CDR2 is YYNGEE in the germline V gene. The CDR3, as DNA: TGTGCCAGCAGCCCCTCGCCTGGAGACCCTTCTCTCGGGGATGACCAGTACTTC. This gives the protein CASSPSPGDPSLGDDQYF.

The V and J genes are TRBV19 and TRBJ2-6; 7 nucleotides line up with TRBD1. The J segment lost 4 bases and the V segment lost 8 bases, leaving 5 bases of the junction unmatched. The CDR3 consists of 14 residues. In germline, CDR1 is LNHDA, CDR2 SQIVND (reference sequence). The CDR3 coding sequence is TGTGCCAGTGAAACAGGGGCCGGGGCCAACGTCCTGACTTTC. This encodes CASETGAGANVLTF. The full variable domain, with the rest looked up from reference TRBV19 and TRBJ2-6, is DGGITQSPKYLFRKEGQNVTLSCEQNLNHDAMYWYRQDPGQGLRLIYYSQIVNDFQKGDIAEGYSVSREKKESFPLTVTSAQKNPTAFYLCASETGAGANVLTFGAGSRLTVL.

This clone has more than one count but fewer than ten. The gene calls are TRBV5-4 and TRBJ1-2, with TRBD1 matching 10 bases. After removal of 4 bases from V and 5 bases from J, the junction contained 8 bases not matched to a gene. This CDR3 region has 15 residues. Germline V gene data show CDR1 as SGHNT and CDR2 as YYREEE (reference sequence). The CDR3 sequence is CASSPRDRGMYGYTF. For the CDR3, the DNA is TGTGCCAGCAGCCCCCGGGACAGGGGTATGTATGGCTACACCTTC.

This chain connects TRBV21-1 to TRBJ2-3; TRBD2 was called by the table and not checked on the DNA. TRBV21-1 constitutes a pseudogene. The CDR3 extends over 18 amino acids. Here the CDR3 reads CASSKELASLFLGDTQYF. The CDR3 DNA follows: TGTGCCAGCAGCAAAGAGCTGGCTAGCCTCTTCCTCGGGGATACGCAGTATTTT.

This clone was seen a few times. The chain carries TRBV5-6 and TRBJ1-1; D gene unclear. V shed 0 bases and J shed 9 bases, with 6 bases lying between them. From germline, CDR1 is SGHDT and CDR2 YYEEEE. The CDR3 loop spans 11 amino acids. The CDR3 bases are TGTGCCAGCAGCTTGGGAACAAAAGCTTTCTTT. It translates to CASSLGTKAFF.